The table lists the clone carrying this T cell receptor (beta chain) with a count of one. Investigators reverse transcribed all isolated RNA, so they sequenced expressed TCRB transcripts. Repertoires were generated with immunoSEQ multiplex PCR, while TCRdb's copy carries only in-frame clones and drops some. Among under 300,000 clones listed, 27% were seen once. The germline V gene has CDR1 MDHEN and CDR2 SYDVKM. Trimming at V came to 10 bases and at J to 5 bases, leaving 10 bases not matched to a gene. The CDR3 length is 13 residues. Over 95% purity was reached by all sorted populations. The data belong to a study of beta chain features in type 1 diabetes.

The receptor comes from a man under 40 in good health. The chain carries TRBV28 and TRBJ2-5, with 7 bases lining up with TRBD2. Sequencing was done on a sample of central memory CD4+ T cells from blood. CDR3 nucleotides: TGTGCCACCGTGGGGGAGGGTCTTGAGACCCAGTACTTC. This encodes CATVGEGLETQYF.